These 2 T cell receptor beta chains were all obtained from the same sample, sequenced in a study of cytomegalovirus exposure and HLA in healthy donors. The study ran its PCR with 60 Vbeta and 13 Jbeta primers. TCRdb's table, derived via immunoSEQ multiplex PCR, lists solely in-frame clones and lacks some. The data contain around 63,000 clones, approximately 79% of them singletons. The material sequenced was PBMCs. Every receptor here comes from a woman aged 25 to 39 in good health and CMV-seronegative.

In this sample, this clone turned up once. The chain is built from TRBV6-1 and TRBJ1-5; D possibly corresponds to TRBD1 (6 bases). The ends were cut back, 2 bases at V and 1 base at J, with 15 bases in the middle. The CDR3 loop spans 17 amino acids. In germline, CDR1 is MNHNS, CDR2 SASEGT. This CDR3 reads CASSEYWQDRSNQPQHF. Written as DNA, the CDR3 is TGTGCCAGCAGTGAATACTGGCAGGACAGAAGCAATCAGCCCCAGCATTTT.

The genes are TRBV28 and TRBJ2-3; D is unresolved. The germline gives CDR1 MDHEN, CDR2 SYDVKM. Trimming shortened V by 2 bases and J by 3 bases, and 18 bases separated the two germline ends. There are 17 residues in the CDR3. CDR3 in amino acids: CASSLRFRESDTDTQYF. The CDR3, as DNA: TGTGCCAGCAGTTTAAGATTCCGAGAATCCGATACAGATACGCAGTATTTT.